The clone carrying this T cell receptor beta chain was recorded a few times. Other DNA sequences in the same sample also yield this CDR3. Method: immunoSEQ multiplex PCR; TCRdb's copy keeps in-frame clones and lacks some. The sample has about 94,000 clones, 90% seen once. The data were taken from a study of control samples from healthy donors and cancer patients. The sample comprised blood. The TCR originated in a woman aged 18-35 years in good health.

CDR3 sequence: CASSLATGELFF. CDR3 nucleotide sequence: TGTGCCAGCAGCTTGGCTACCGGGGAGCTGTTTTTT. This rearrangement joins TRBV5-4 to TRBJ2-2; no clear D gene. There are 12 residues in the CDR3. Germline CDR1 and CDR2: SGHNT and YYREEE (reference sequence). The V end was cut by 0 bases, the J end by 5 bases, with 2 bases between.